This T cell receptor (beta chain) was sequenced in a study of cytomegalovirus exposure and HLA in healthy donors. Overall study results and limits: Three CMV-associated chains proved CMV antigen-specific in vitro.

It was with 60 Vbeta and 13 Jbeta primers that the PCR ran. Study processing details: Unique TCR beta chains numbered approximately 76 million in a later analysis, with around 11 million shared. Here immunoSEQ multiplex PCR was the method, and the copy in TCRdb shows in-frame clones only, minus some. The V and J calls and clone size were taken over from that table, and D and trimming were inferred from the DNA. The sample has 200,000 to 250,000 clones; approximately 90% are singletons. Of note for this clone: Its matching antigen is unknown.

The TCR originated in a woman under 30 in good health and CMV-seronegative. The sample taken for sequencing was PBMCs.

CDR3 region: CASTFAESYEQYF. Written as DNA, the CDR3 is TGTGCCAGCACCTTCGCGGAGTCCTACGAGCAGTACTTC. This chain uses TRBV7-9 with TRBJ2-7; D is unresolved. The germline V gene has CDR1 SEHNR and CDR2 FQNEAQ (reference sequence). The CDR3 has 13 residues. Between the trimmed V and J ends, which lost 7 bases and 1 base, there was a span of 11 bases.